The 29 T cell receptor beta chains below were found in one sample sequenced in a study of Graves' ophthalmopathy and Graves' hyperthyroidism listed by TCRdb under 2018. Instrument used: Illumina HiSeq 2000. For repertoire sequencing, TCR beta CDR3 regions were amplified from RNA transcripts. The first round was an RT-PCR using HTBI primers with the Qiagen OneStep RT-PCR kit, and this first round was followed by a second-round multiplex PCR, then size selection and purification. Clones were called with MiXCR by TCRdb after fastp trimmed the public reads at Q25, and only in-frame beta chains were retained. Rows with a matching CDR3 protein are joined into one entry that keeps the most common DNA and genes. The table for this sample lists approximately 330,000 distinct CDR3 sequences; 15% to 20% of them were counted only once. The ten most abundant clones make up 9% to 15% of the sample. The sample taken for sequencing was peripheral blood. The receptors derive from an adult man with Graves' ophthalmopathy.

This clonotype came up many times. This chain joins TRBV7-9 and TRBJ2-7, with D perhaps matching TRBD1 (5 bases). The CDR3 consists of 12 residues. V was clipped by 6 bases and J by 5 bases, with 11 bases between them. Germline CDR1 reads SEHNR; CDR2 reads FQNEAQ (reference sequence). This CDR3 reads CASRATGNEQYF. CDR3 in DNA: TGTGCCAGCAGAGCAACAGGTAACGAGCAGTACTTC.

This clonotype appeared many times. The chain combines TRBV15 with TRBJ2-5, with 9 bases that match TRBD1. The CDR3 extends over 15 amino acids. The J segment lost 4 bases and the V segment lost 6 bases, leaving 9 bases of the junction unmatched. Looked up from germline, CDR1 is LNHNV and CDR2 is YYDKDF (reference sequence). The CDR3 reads CATRTGTGSSETQYF. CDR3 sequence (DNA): TGTGCCACCAGAACCGGGACAGGGTCCTCAGAGACCCAGTACTTC.

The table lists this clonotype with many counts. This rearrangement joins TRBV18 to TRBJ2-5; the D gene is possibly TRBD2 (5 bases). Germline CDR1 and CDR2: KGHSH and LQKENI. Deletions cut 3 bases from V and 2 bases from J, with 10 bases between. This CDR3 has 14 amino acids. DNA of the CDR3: TGTGCCAGCTCACCGGGAGCGGAGCAAGAGACCCAGTACTTC. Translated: CASSPGAEQETQYF.

The CDR3 DNA follows: TGTGCCTTTGAAGGACAGTATAATTCACCCCTCCACTTT. This codes for CAFEGQYNSPLHF. The chain combines TRBV30 with TRBJ1-6; maybe TRBD1 (6 bases). With 7 bases removed from V and 4 bases from J, the gap between germline ends came to 11 bases. Per germline, CDR1 GTSNPN and CDR2 SVGIG (reference sequence). This CDR3 comprises 13 residues.

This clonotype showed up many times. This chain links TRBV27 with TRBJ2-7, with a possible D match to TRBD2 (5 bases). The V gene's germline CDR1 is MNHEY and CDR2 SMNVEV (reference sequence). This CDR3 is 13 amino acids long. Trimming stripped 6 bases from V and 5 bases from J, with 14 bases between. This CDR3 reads CASRRGPANEQYF. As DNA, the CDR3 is TGTGCCAGCAGGCGCGGGCCAGCCAACGAGCAGTACTTC.

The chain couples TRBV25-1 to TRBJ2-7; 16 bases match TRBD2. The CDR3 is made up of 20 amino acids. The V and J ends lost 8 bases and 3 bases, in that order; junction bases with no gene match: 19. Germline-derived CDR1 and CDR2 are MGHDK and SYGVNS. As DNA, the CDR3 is TGTGCCAGCCACCCCTACCCCGGGACTAGCGGGGGGGCAGCGAACTACGAGCAGTACTTC. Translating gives CASHPYPGTSGGAANYEQYF.

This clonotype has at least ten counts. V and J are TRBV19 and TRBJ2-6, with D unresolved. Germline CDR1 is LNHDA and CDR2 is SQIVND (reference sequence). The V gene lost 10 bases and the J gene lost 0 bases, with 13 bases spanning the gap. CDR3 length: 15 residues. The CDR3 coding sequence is TGTGCCACCGGGCACGAGCGCTCTGGGGCCAACGTCCTGACTTTC. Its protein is CATGHERSGANVLTF.

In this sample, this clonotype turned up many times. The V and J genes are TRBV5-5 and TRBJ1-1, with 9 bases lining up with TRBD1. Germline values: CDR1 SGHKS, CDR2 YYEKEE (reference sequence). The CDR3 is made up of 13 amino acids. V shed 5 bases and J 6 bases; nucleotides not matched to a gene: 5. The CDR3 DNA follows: TGTGCCAGCAGTTATTGGACAGGGGCTGAAGCTTTCTTT. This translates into CASSYWTGAEAFF.

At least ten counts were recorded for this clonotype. The CDR3 DNA sequence: TGTGCCAGCAGCCACTTTGTCCTCTATAATTCACCCCTCCACTTT. It translates to CASSHFVLYNSPLHF. The V and J genes are TRBV3-1 and TRBJ1-6; D not resolved. The CDR3 runs to 15 residues. V was shortened by 3 bases and J by 3 bases, with 9 bases between the two germline ends. The germline CDR1 and CDR2 sequences are LGHDT and YNNKEL (reference sequence). Filled out from reference TRBV3-1 and TRBJ1-6, the complete variable domain reads DTAVSQTPKYLVTQMGNDKSIKCEQNLGHDTMYWYKQDSKKFLKIMFSYNNKELIINETVPNRFSPKSPDKAHLNLHINSLELGDSAVYFCASSHFVLYNSPLHFGNGTRLTVT.

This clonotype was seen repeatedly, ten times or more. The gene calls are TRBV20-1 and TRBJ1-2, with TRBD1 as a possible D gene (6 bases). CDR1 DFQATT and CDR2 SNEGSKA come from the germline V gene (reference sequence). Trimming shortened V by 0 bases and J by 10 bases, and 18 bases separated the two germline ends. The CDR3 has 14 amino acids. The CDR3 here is CSARDRRDTSDYTF. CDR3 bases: TGCAGTGCTAGAGATCGAAGGGACACGTCTGACTACACCTTC.

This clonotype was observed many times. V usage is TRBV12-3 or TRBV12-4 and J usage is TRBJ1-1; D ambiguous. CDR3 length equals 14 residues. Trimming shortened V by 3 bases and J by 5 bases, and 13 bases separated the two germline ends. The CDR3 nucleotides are TGTGCCAGCAGTTTCGGGGTCCTGGGTACTGAAGCTTTCTTT. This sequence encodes CASSFGVLGTEAFF.

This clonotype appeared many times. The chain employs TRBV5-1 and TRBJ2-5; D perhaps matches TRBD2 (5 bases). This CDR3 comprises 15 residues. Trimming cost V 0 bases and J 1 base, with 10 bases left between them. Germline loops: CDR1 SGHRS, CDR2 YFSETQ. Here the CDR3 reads CASSLEPGSQETQYF. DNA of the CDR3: TGCGCCAGCAGCTTGGAGCCGGGGAGCCAAGAGACCCAGTACTTC.

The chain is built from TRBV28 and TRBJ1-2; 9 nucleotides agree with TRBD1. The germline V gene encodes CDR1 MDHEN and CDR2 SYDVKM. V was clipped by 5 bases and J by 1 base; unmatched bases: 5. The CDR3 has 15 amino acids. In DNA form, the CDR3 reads TGTGCCAGCAGTGCCGGGACAGGGCATAACTATGGCTACACCTTC. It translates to CASSAGTGHNYGYTF.

The DNA of the CDR3 is TGTGCCAGCACACCACGATGGGCCAGGGATCTGAACTACGAGCAGTACTTC. This sequence encodes CASTPRWARDLNYEQYF. J is TRBJ2-7 and V is TRBV6-1, with a possible D match to TRBD1 (5 bases). V was cut by 7 bases and J by 3 bases, with 25 bases left in between. From germline, CDR1 is MNHNS and CDR2 SASEGT. The CDR3 is 17 amino acids.

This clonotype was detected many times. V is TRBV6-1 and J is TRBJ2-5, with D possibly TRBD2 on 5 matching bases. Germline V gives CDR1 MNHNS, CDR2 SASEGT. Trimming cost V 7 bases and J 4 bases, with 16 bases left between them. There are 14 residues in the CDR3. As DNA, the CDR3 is TGTGCCAGCACTCCAGGACTTGGCGGAGAGACCCAGTACTTC. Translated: CASTPGLGGETQYF.

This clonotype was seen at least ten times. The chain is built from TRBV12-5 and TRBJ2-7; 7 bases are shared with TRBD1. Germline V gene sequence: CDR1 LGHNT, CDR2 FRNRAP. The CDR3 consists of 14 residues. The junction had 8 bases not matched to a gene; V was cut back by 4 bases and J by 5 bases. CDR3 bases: TGTGCTAGTGGTTCAAGGGACAGAGGAGACGAGCAGTACTTC. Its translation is CASGSRDRGDEQYF.

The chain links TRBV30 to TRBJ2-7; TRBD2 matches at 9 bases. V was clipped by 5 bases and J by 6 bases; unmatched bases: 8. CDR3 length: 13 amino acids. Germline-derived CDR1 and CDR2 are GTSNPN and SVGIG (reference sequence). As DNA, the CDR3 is TGTGCCTGGTGGAGACTAGCGGCGGGCGAGCAGTACTTC. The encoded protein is CAWWRLAAGEQYF.

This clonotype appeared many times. Here the CDR3 reads CASFTGFGGYTF. The CDR3 coding sequence is TGTGCCAGTTTTACAGGGTTTGGCGGCTACACCTTC. The V and J genes are TRBV19 and TRBJ1-2, with D perhaps TRBD1 (6 bases). The CDR3 is made up of 12 amino acids. Per the germline V gene, CDR1 is LNHDA and CDR2 is SQIVND (reference sequence). The V gene lost 8 bases and the J gene lost 8 bases, with 15 bases spanning the gap.

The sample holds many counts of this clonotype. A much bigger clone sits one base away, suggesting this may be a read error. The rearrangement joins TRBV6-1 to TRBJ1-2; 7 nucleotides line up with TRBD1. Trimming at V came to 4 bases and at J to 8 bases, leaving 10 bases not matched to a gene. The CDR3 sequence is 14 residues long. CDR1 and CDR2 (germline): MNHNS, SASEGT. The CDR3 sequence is CASSGRTGTVGYTF. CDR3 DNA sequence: TGTGCCAGCAGTGGCCGGACAGGCACCGTGGGCTACACCTTC.

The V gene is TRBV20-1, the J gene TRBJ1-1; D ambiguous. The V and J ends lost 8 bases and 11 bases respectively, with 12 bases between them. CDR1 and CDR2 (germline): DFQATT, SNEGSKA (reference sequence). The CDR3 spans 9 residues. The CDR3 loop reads CSPKAWAFF. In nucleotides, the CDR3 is TGCAGTCCTAAAGCGTGGGCTTTCTTT.

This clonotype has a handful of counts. CDR3 coding DNA: TGTGCCAGCAGTTTCGGGTTAGGTGAGACCCAGTACTTC. It translates to CASSFGLGETQYF. The chain combines TRBV27 with TRBJ2-5; no reliable D call. Trimming left V 3 bases short and J 5 bases short, with 10 bases between. Looked up from germline, CDR1 is MNHEY and CDR2 is SMNVEV (reference sequence). This CDR3 is 13 amino acids long.

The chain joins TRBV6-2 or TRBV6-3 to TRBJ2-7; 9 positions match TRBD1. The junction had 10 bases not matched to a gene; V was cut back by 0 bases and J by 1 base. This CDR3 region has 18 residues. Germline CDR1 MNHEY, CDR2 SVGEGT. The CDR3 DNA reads TGTGCCAGCAGTTACTCGACCGGGACAGGGTCTCGATCCTACGAGCAGTACTTC. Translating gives CASSYSTGTGSRSYEQYF.

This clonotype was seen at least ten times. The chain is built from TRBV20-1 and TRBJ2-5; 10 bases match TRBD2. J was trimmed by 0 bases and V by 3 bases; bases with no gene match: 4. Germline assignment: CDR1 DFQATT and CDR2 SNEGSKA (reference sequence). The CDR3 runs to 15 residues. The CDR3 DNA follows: TGCAGTGCTAGTTCTAGCGGGGGCTACCAAGAGACCCAGTACTTC. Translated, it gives CSASSSGGYQETQYF.

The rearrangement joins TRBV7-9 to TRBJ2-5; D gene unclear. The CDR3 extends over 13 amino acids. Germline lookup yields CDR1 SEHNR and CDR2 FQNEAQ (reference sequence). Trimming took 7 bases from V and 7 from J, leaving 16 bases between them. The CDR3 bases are TGTGCCAGCACCCCCTTAAAGGAAGGGACCCAGTACTTC. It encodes CASTPLKEGTQYF. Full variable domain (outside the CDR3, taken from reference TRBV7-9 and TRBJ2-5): DTGVSQNPRHKITKRGQNVTFRCDPISEHNRLYWYRQTLGQGPEFLTYFQNEAQLEKSRLLSDRFSAERPKGSFSTLEIQRTEQGDSAMYLCASTPLKEGTQYFGPGTRLLVL.

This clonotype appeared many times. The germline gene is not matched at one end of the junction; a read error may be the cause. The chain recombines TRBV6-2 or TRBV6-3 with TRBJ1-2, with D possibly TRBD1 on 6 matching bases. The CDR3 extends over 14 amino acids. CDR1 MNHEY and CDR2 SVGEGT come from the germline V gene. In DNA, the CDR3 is TGTGCCAGCAGCCGCCCGGGACAAAACTATAGCTACACCTTC. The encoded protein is CASSRPGQNYSYTF.

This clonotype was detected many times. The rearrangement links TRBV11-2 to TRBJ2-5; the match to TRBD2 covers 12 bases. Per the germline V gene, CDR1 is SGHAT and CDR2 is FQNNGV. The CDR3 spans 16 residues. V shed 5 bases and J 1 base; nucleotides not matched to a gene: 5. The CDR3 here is CASSETSGRFQETQYF. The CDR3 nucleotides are TGTGCCAGCAGCGAGACTAGCGGGAGATTCCAAGAGACCCAGTACTTC.

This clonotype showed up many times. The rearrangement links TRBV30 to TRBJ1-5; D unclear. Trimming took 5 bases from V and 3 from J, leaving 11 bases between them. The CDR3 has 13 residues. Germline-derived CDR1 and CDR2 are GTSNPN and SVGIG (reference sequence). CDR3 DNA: TGTGCCTGGGGTGCGGCGGTCAATCAGCCCCAGCATTTT. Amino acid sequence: CAWGAAVNQPQHF.

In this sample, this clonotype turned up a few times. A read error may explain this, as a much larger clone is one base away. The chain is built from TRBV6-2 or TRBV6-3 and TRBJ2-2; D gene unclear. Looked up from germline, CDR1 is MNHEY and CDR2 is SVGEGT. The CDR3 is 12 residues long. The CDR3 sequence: CASSYPTWELFF. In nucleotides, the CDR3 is TGTGCCAGCAGTTACCCCACCTGGGAGCTGTTTTTT.

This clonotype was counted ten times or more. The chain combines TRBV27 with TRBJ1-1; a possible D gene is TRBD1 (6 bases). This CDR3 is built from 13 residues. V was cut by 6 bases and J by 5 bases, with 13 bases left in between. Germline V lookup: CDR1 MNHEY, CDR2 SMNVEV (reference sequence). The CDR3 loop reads CASRGGGLTEAFF. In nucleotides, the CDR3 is TGTGCCAGCAGAGGGGGGGGGTTAACTGAAGCTTTCTTT.